This T cell receptor (beta chain) was recorded in a study of monozygotic twins with inflammatory bowel disease. The CDR3 is 21 residues long. Germline-derived CDR1 and CDR2 are LNHDA and SQIVND (reference sequence). Reprocessing the 5' RACE reads, TCRdb reports a single entry for every CDR3 protein and omits DNA. The sample has around 450,000 distinct CDR3 sequences; the top ten hold 2.4%. The receptor was isolated from a human donor with ulcerative colitis or Crohn's disease, or a healthy co-twin of an affected twin (not recorded which). Material for sequencing was blood. This chain uses TRBV19 with TRBJ2-1; TCRdb gives TRBD2 as the D gene, but with no DNA this cannot be confirmed. This CDR3 reads CASSMARRSGTHRGTYNEQFF.